These 19 T cell receptor beta chains came from one sample sequenced in a study of OX40 agonist ivuxolimab in advanced cancers. Some clones are missing from TCRdb's copy, which holds only in-frame ones; the method was immunoSEQ multiplex PCR. The data show tens of thousands of clones, 75% to 90% seen once. Source: CD4+ or CD8+ T cells sorted from blood, taken in a trial of the OX40 agonist ivuxolimab. These receptor sequences come from an adult with an advanced solid tumor such as melanoma, head and neck, liver or kidney cancer.

The rearrangement links TRBV5-1 to TRBJ1-5; 9 nucleotides line up with TRBD1. Germline lookup yields CDR1 SGHRS and CDR2 YFSETQ. The CDR3 is 15 amino acids. The junction had 5 bases not matched to a gene; V was cut back by 5 bases and J by 2 bases. As DNA, the CDR3 is TGCGCCAGCAGTTCCGGACAGGGGCGCAATCAGCCCCAGCATTTT. It yields the protein CASSSGQGRNQPQHF.

This rearrangement joins TRBV6-6 to TRBJ2-7; D gene ambiguous. V lost 2 bases and J 3 bases, leaving 11 bases between the germline ends. Germline V CDR1 and CDR2: MNHNY, SVGAGI (reference sequence). The CDR3 sequence is 14 residues long. CDR3 sequence (DNA): TGTGCCAGCAGTTACCACGGCCTGAGCTACGAGCAGTACTTC. Protein sequence: CASSYHGLSYEQYF.

This clone was seen a single time. This chain connects TRBV29-1 to TRBJ1-1; 9 bases agree with TRBD1. This CDR3 has 13 residues. V shed 7 bases and J 1 base; nucleotides not matched to a gene: 4. CDR1 SQVTM and CDR2 ANQGSEA come from the germline V gene. In DNA, the CDR3 is TGCAGCGCTACGGACAGGGGGAACACTGAAGCTTTCTTT. This gives the protein CSATDRGNTEAFF.

This chain connects TRBV2 to TRBJ2-5, with D maybe TRBD1 (5 bases). The V gene lost 4 bases and the J gene lost 3 bases, with 12 bases spanning the gap. Germline V lookup: CDR1 SNHLY, CDR2 FYNNEI. This CDR3 has 14 residues. The CDR3, as DNA: TGTGCCAGCAGTGGTCAGGGCTTGGAAGAGACCCAGTACTTC. Translated, it gives CASSGQGLEETQYF. Full variable domain (outside the CDR3, taken from reference TRBV2 and TRBJ2-5): EPEVTQTPSHQVTQMGQEVILRCVPISNHLYFYWYRQILGQKVEFLVSFYNNEISEKSEIFDDQFSVERPDGSNFTLKIRSTKLEDSAMYFCASSGQGLEETQYFGPGTRLLVL.

This sequence joins TRBV7-2 and TRBJ2-1, with D unclear. V was pared by 6 bases and J by 7 bases, with 10 bases between. Germline V gives CDR1 SGHTA, CDR2 FQGNSA. The length of the CDR3 is 12 residues. The DNA for the CDR3 is TGTGCCAGCAGTTTAAATAGGAATGAGCAGTTCTTC. Translated: CASSLNRNEQFF.

The CDR3 protein is CASSPGLASSTDTQYF. Written as DNA, the CDR3 is TGCGCCAGCAGCCCAGGACTAGCGTCTAGCACAGATACGCAGTATTTT. The V call is TRBV5-1, the J call TRBJ2-3; 9 bases align to TRBD2. V shed 4 bases, J shed 0 bases, and the junction held 6 bases outside the gene matches. The CDR3 is 16 amino acids. The germline V gene encodes CDR1 SGHRS and CDR2 YFSETQ.

The gene calls are TRBV7-8 and TRBJ2-3; D gene unclear. The CDR3 contains 14 residues. Germline CDR1 is SGHVS and CDR2 is FQNEAQ. The germline V and J ends were trimmed by 0 bases and 5 bases, with 9 bases remaining between them. The CDR3 DNA reads TGTGCCAGCAGCTTAGCTCTACCCGTAGATACGCAGTATTTT. Translation: CASSLALPVDTQYF.

This chain joins TRBV10-3 and TRBJ1-1; D gene unclear. The CDR3 runs 13 residues. CDR1 and CDR2 from the germline V gene are ENHRY and SYGVKD. V was shortened by 4 bases and J by 11 bases, with 17 bases between the two germline ends. DNA for the CDR3: TGTGCCATCAGTGTCGGGATTGCACAAGGGGCTTTCTTT. This sequence encodes CAISVGIAQGAFF.

The chain joins TRBV4-1 to TRBJ2-1; 13 nucleotides agree with TRBD2. This CDR3 is 17 amino acids long. V lost 3 bases to trimming and J lost 3 bases; unmatched junction nucleotides: 5. Germline V lookup: CDR1 MGHRA, CDR2 YSYEKL. CDR3 sequence reads: CASSQHTSGGGYNEQFF. CDR3 nucleotides: TGCGCCAGCAGCCAGCATACTAGCGGGGGGGGCTACAATGAGCAGTTCTTC.

The chain links TRBV27 to TRBJ2-7, with D perhaps TRBD2 (6 bases). The length of the CDR3 is 15 residues. Germline V gene lookup returns CDR1 MNHEY and CDR2 SMNVEV (reference sequence). Deletions cut 0 bases from V and 6 bases from J, with 15 bases between. The CDR3 nucleotides read TGTGCCAGCAGTTTATCGTTGGGAGGTGGGAGCGAGCAGTACTTC. It codes for CASSLSLGGGSEQYF.

The chain recombines TRBV9 with TRBJ2-1, with no clear D. The germline CDR1 and CDR2 sequences are SGDLS and YYNGEE. Trimming pared 2 bases from V and 5 bases from J, leaving 14 bases between. The CDR3 runs 15 residues. The CDR3 nucleotides are TGTGCCAGCAGCGTGAGCCCGACGACGCACAATGAGCAGTTCTTC. Protein: CASSVSPTTHNEQFF. Variable domain in full (rest from reference TRBV9 and TRBJ2-1): DSGVTQTPKHLITATGQRVTLRCSPRSGDLSVYWYQQSLDQGLQFLIQYYNGEERAKGNILERFSAQQFPDLHSELNLSSLELGDSALYFCASSVSPTTHNEQFFGPGTRLTVL.

The chain couples TRBV7-9 to TRBJ2-3; a possible D gene is TRBD1 (5 bases). There are 15 residues in the CDR3. The germline CDR1 and CDR2 sequences are SEHNR and FQNEAQ (reference sequence). Trimming stripped 2 bases from V and 7 bases from J, with 16 bases between. The CDR3: CASSLTQGGSYTQYF. The CDR3 DNA reads TGTGCCAGCAGCTTAACCCAGGGTGGCAGCTATACGCAGTATTTT. The full variable domain, in which reference TRBV7-9 and TRBJ2-3 provide the parts outside the CDR3, is DTGVSQNPRHKITKRGQNVTFRCDPISEHNRLYWYRQTLGQGPEFLTYFQNEAQLEKSRLLSDRFSAERPKGSFSTLEIQRTEQGDSAMYLCASSLTQGGSYTQYFGPGTRLTVL.

The J gene is TRBJ1-2, the V gene TRBV5-4, with TRBD1 matching over 11 bases. The CDR3 consists of 14 residues. Looked up from germline, CDR1 is SGHNT and CDR2 is YYREEE (reference sequence). Germline trimming cut 4 bases from V and 5 bases from J; bases unmatched to any gene: 4. CDR3 region: CASSGDRGTYGYTF. CDR3 DNA: TGTGCCAGCAGCGGGGACAGGGGGACTTATGGCTACACCTTC. Supplemented by reference TRBV5-4 and TRBJ1-2, the full variable domain reads ETGVTQSPTHLIKTRGQQVTLRCSSQSGHNTVSWYQQALGQGPQFIFQYYREEENGRGNFPPRFSGLQFPNYSSELNVNALELDDSALYLCASSGDRGTYGYTFGSGTRLTVV.

This chain connects TRBV6-1 to TRBJ2-3, with 10 bases fitting TRBD2. The trim removed 0 bases at V and 6 bases at J, leaving 3 bases unmatched. The CDR3 runs to 15 residues. CDR1 and CDR2 (germline): MNHNS, SASEGT. This CDR3 is CASSEAGLADDTQYF. CDR3 bases: TGTGCCAGCAGTGAAGCCGGACTAGCGGATGATACGCAGTATTTT.

The chain uses TRBV5-1 and TRBJ1-2; unclear D gene. Germline assignment: CDR1 SGHRS and CDR2 YFSETQ. There are 13 residues in the CDR3. V shed 2 bases and J shed 8 bases, with 13 bases lying between them. CDR3 nucleotides: TGCGCCAGCAGCTTAAGGGCCTCGGGCGGCTACACCTTC. This sequence encodes CASSLRASGGYTF. Using reference TRBV5-1 and TRBJ1-2 for the parts outside the CDR3, the full variable domain is KAGVTQTPRYLIKTRGQQVTLSCSPISGHRSVSWYQQTPGQGLQFLFEYFSETQRNKGNFPGRFSGRQFSNSRSEMNVSTLELGDSALYLCASSLRASGGYTFGSGTRLTVV.

This chain connects TRBV29-1 to TRBJ1-2; D gene ambiguous. The V gene's germline CDR1 is SQVTM and CDR2 ANQGSEA. CDR3 length equals 12 residues. The V end lost 6 bases, the J end lost 6 bases, and 14 bases lay between the germline ends. The CDR3 spells CSVSVGRDGYTF. The CDR3, as DNA: TGCAGCGTGAGTGTGGGGAGGGATGGCTACACCTTC.

V gene TRBV5-1 combines with J gene TRBJ1-1, with 7 bases that match TRBD1. Germline assignment: CDR1 SGHRS and CDR2 YFSETQ. The V segment lost 4 bases and the J segment 1 base; nucleotides outside the gene matches: 4. There are 14 residues in the CDR3. The CDR3: CASSRGTANTEAFF. The CDR3 region has the DNA TGCGCCAGCAGCAGAGGGACAGCGAACACTGAAGCTTTCTTT.

The CDR3 region has the DNA TGTGCCATCAGTGAACGAGAGACCCAGTACTTC. It specifies CAISERETQYF. The chain recombines TRBV10-3 with TRBJ2-5; D not resolved. The CDR3 is 11 residues long. V was trimmed by 3 bases and J by 4 bases, leaving 3 bases between them. Germline-derived CDR1 and CDR2 are ENHRY and SYGVKD.

The chain carries TRBV15 and TRBJ1-1; 9 nucleotides match TRBD1. Germline V gene sequence: CDR1 LNHNV, CDR2 YYDKDF (reference sequence). V lost 1 base, J lost 2 bases, and 14 bases stayed unmatched. The CDR3 is 19 amino acids. The CDR3 here is CATSRGLTGGRGSNTEAFF. CDR3 in DNA: TGTGCCACCAGCAGAGGACTAACAGGGGGCAGGGGATCTAACACTGAAGCTTTCTTT. The full variable domain, completed using reference TRBV15 and TRBJ1-1, is DAMVIQNPRYQVTQFGKPVTLSCSQTLNHNVMYWYQQKSSQAPKLLFHYYDKDFNNEADTPDNFQSRRPNTSFCFLDIRSPGLGDTAMYLCATSRGLTGGRGSNTEAFFGQGTRLTVV.